Listed below are T cell receptor beta chains from one sample, sequenced in a study of response to subunit inactivated influenza vaccine. MiXCR was run by TCRdb on the RT-PCR reads, yielding one entry per CDR3 protein. Of just under 550,000 distinct CDR3 sequences listed, approximately 24% are singletons. This sample also belongs to another study, concerning T cells expressing NK-cell markers.

Sequencing used CD4+ T cells sorted from PBMCs, obtained less than 13 days after vaccination. The receptors shown here come from a man aged 45-65 years who received an inactivated influenza vaccine. Both conserved end residues are part of each CDR3. Each record gives: V gene, clone size, D gene, J gene, CDR3 DNA, CDR3 protein. A D gene is named only where the DNA matches it firmly. Only part of the rows carry a size: once, few, many, or a class if the clone is expanded.

TRBV12-3/TRBV12-4	NA	NA	TRBJ2-2	TGTGCCAGCTTCCTAACCGGGGAGCTGTTTTTT	CASFLTGELFF
TRBV10-3	NA	TRBD1	TRBJ1-1	TGTGCCACCTCAGGGGGAGAGACTGAAGCTTTCTTT	CATSGGETEAFF
TRBV20-1	once	NA	TRBJ1-5	TGCAGTGCTTGGGGCCCGGAGGGCAATCAGCCCCAGCATTTT	CSAWGPEGNQPQHF
TRBV14	NA	NA	TRBJ2-3	TGTGCCAGCAGCCAAGAGTACAGCCGGTATTCGACTAGCACAGATACGCAGTATTTT	CASSQEYSRYSTSTDTQYF
TRBV20-1	NA	TRBD2	TRBJ2-3	TGCAGTGCCAGGACTAGCGGGAGGCCCGATACGCAGTATTTT	CSARTSGRPDTQYF
TRBV11-2	NA	NA	TRBJ2-7	TGTGCCAGCAGCTTAAATCGGGACGGACCCTACGAGCAGTACTTC	CASSLNRDGPYEQYF
TRBV20-1	few	NA	TRBJ1-5	TGCAGTGCTAGAGCCGCCTCGAAGCCCCAGCATTTT	CSARAASKPQHF
TRBV20-1	many	NA	TRBJ2-7	TGCAGTGCTAGGCAGCAGTCAAGAGGGGAGCAGTACTTC	CSARQQSRGEQYF
TRBV7-9	few	NA	TRBJ2-3	TGTGCCAGCAGCCTGTTTTGGGACAGCACAGATACGCAGTATTTT	CASSLFWDSTDTQYF
TRBV5-1	NA	NA	TRBJ2-5	TGCGCCAGCAGCTTGGGAGGGGCAGCGCGACAAGAGACCCAGTACTTC	CASSLGGAARQETQYF
TRBV6-1	few	TRBD1	TRBJ2-7	TGTGCCAGCAGTCCGCTCCCCGGGACAGGGCTCCACGAGCAGTACTTC	CASSPLPGTGLHEQYF
TRBV20-1	few	NA	TRBJ1-5	TGCAGTGCGAGGGGAGTGAGGGGTCAGCCCCAGCATTTT	CSARGVRGQPQHF
TRBV7-9	few	TRBD1	TRBJ1-5	TGTGCCAGCAGCTTAGGGACAGGGAGTATCAGGCAGCCCCAGCATTTT	CASSLGTGSIRQPQHF
TRBV6-1	many	NA	TRBJ1-1	TGTGCCAGCAGTGGACAGCTGCGCACTGAAGCTTTCTTT	CASSGQLRTEAFF
TRBV6-5	few	TRBD1	TRBJ2-5	TGTGCCAGCAGTAACTACCCGGGACAGCAAGAGACCCAGTACTTC	CASSNYPGQQETQYF
TRBV20-1	NA	NA	TRBJ2-7	TGCAGTGCTAGAGACGGCAGGGTCACCTACGAGCAGTACTTC	CSARDGRVTYEQYF
TRBV20-1	NA	NA	TRBJ1-2	TGCAGTGCTAGCGATGACGGGGTCTATGGCTACACCTTC	CSASDDGVYGYTF